The 29 T cell receptor beta chains below were found in one sample sequenced in a study of CD8 T cells in Susac syndrome. With random hexamers, 0.5 to 1 ug RNA was reverse transcribed. Each CDR3 protein is one row after TCRdb ran MiXCR on the immunoSEQ multiplex PCR reads. This sample has 160,000 or so distinct CDR3 sequences, with 94% found just once. What was sequenced was CD8+ T cells from PBMCs. These receptors were obtained from a human donor with multiple sclerosis.

This chain links TRBV12-3 or TRBV12-4 with TRBJ1-2, with D possibly being TRBD1 (5 bases). The CDR3 contains 12 residues. V was trimmed by 6 bases and J by 8 bases, leaving 13 bases between them. As DNA, the CDR3 is TGTGCCAGCAGCGGCAGGGTAGGCGGCTACACCTTC. Translating gives CASSGRVGGYTF.

V and J are TRBV30 and TRBJ1-2; D is unresolved. Germline-derived CDR1 and CDR2 are GTSNPN and SVGIG (reference sequence). Trimming pared 4 bases from V and 0 bases from J, leaving 12 bases between. The CDR3 sequence is 14 residues long. Here the CDR3 reads CAWTYEDSNYGYTF. CDR3 sequence (DNA): TGTGCCTGGACTTACGAGGACTCTAACTATGGCTACACCTTC.

CDR3 residues: CSARHTGEGSSYNEQFF. In DNA, the CDR3 is TGCAGTGCTAGGCATACGGGGGAAGGGAGCTCCTACAATGAGCAGTTCTTC. V is TRBV20-1 and J is TRBJ2-1; possibly TRBD2 for D (6 bases). CDR1 is DFQATT and CDR2 is SNEGSKA in the germline V gene (reference sequence). This CDR3 spans 17 amino acids. V lost 3 bases and J 0 bases, leaving 18 bases between the germline ends.

CDR3 DNA: TGTGCCAGCAGGAAAAACAGGGGGTCGAACACTGAAGCTTTCTTT. It specifies CASRKNRGSNTEAFF. The V call is TRBV27, the J call TRBJ1-1, with 8 bases matching TRBD1. Germline V gene lookup returns CDR1 MNHEY and CDR2 SMNVEV (reference sequence). V gave up 6 bases and J gave up 1 base; unmatched junction bases: 7. CDR3 length: 15 residues.

The chain couples TRBV2 to TRBJ2-7; unclear D gene. Trimming took off 4 bases at V and 5 bases at J, with 6 bases between the two ends. This CDR3 is 11 amino acids long. Germline CDR1 SNHLY, CDR2 FYNNEI. The CDR3 sequence: CASSGPHEQYF. Here the CDR3 DNA reads TGTGCCAGCAGTGGTCCTCACGAGCAGTACTTC.

Remarks on this clonotype: Germline and junction disagree at one end, which may indicate a read error. The chain carries TRBV7-7 and TRBJ2-1; 7 bases are a match to TRBD2. The CDR3 has 14 amino acids. The germline gives CDR1 SSHAT, CDR2 FNYEAQ (reference sequence). The CDR3 bases are TGTGCTAGCAGCCATGGACTAGGGAGGGATGAGCAGTTCTTC. Encoded protein: CASSHGLGRDEQFF.

The chain has TRBV27 and TRBJ1-2; maybe TRBD1 (5 bases). CDR3 length equals 13 residues. Trimming pared 6 bases from V and 8 bases from J, leaving 16 bases between. Germline V gene lookup returns CDR1 MNHEY and CDR2 SMNVEV (reference sequence). In DNA, the CDR3 is TGTGCCAGCAGACCGACAGCTTTTTACGGCTACACCTTC. Its translation is CASRPTAFYGYTF.

V and J are TRBV20-1 and TRBJ1-2; 9 nucleotides line up with TRBD1. The germline CDR1 and CDR2 sequences are DFQATT and SNEGSKA (reference sequence). There are 17 residues in the CDR3. With 2 bases clipped from V and 1 base from J, the junction kept 11 bases outside the gene matches. DNA of the CDR3: TGCAGTGCTAGAAACAGGGGGCATTCCCTGGTTAACTATGGCTACACCTTC. This codes for CSARNRGHSLVNYGYTF.

The chain couples TRBV20-1 to TRBJ2-1, with D possibly matching TRBD2 (6 bases). The CDR3 runs 16 residues. Trimming pared 0 bases from V and 8 bases from J, leaving 20 bases between. The germline V gene encodes CDR1 DFQATT and CDR2 SNEGSKA (reference sequence). The CDR3 nucleotides are TGCAGTGCTAGAGATCGCCAGGAGGGATTTTTTGATGAGCAGTTCTTC. This codes for CSARDRQEGFFDEQFF.

The rearrangement links TRBV30 to TRBJ2-5; TRBD1 is a possible D gene (6 bases). The CDR3 totals 14 residues. V lost 2 bases, J lost 3 bases, and 13 bases lay in between. The V gene's germline CDR1 is GTSNPN and CDR2 SVGIG (reference sequence). Here the CDR3 DNA reads TGTGCCTGGAGTACAGGGACGACGGAAGAGACCCAGTACTTC. It encodes CAWSTGTTEETQYF.

The chain is built from TRBV9 and TRBJ2-5, with a tentative D call TRBD1 (6 bases). CDR3 size: 14 residues. Trimming cost V 0 bases and J 4 bases, with 10 bases left between them. Germline lookup yields CDR1 SGDLS and CDR2 YYNGEE. This CDR3 is CASSVEADRETQYF. CDR3 sequence (DNA): TGTGCCAGCAGCGTAGAGGCGGACAGAGAGACCCAGTACTTC.

This clonotype has a single count. The chain uses TRBV9 and TRBJ2-5, with a tentative D call TRBD1 (6 bases). The CDR3 length is 15 residues. V lost 0 bases to trimming and J lost 2 bases, with 11 bases between them. From germline, CDR1 is SGDLS and CDR2 YYNGEE. This CDR3 reads CASSVGRGSQETQYF. DNA for the CDR3: TGTGCCAGCAGCGTAGGCAGGGGATCTCAAGAGACCCAGTACTTC.

This clonotype was counted a few times. This chain connects TRBV5-4 to TRBJ2-7; no reliable D call. Germline V gene lookup returns CDR1 SGHNT and CDR2 YYREEE (reference sequence). This CDR3 comprises 12 residues. The germline V and J ends were trimmed by 0 bases and 7 bases, with 8 bases remaining between them. CDR3 DNA: TGTGCCAGCAGCTTGGGAGCGAATGAGCAGTACTTC. Translated, it gives CASSLGANEQYF.

The J gene is TRBJ2-6, the V gene TRBV30; maybe TRBD2 (6 bases). V was cut by 4 bases and J by 1 base, with 11 bases left in between. The CDR3 runs 15 residues. Germline V lookup: CDR1 GTSNPN, CDR2 SVGIG (reference sequence). This CDR3 reads CAWMGGSSGANVLTF. For the CDR3, the DNA is TGTGCCTGGATGGGGGGTTCATCTGGGGCCAACGTCCTGACTTTC.

The rearrangement uses TRBV25-1 and TRBJ2-7; 11 bases agree with TRBD1. V lost 1 base to trimming and J lost 0 bases; unmatched junction nucleotides: 11. The CDR3 is 19 amino acids. The germline V gene has CDR1 MGHDK and CDR2 SYGVNS. The CDR3 DNA reads as TGTGCCAGCAGTGAATTTCCCACCCGGACAGGGGGCCCCTCCTACGAGCAGTACTTC. It is translated as CASSEFPTRTGGPSYEQYF.

Only one count was recorded for this clonotype. The rearrangement uses TRBV3-1 and TRBJ1-5; D gene ambiguous. Germline V gene data show CDR1 as LGHDT and CDR2 as YNNKEL (reference sequence). Deletions cut 0 bases from V and 6 bases from J, with 3 bases between. The length of the CDR3 is 12 residues. For the CDR3, the DNA is TGTGCCAGCAGCCAAGAGAGTCAGCCCCAGCATTTT. Its protein product is CASSQESQPQHF.

The chain links TRBV11-2 to TRBJ2-7, with D perhaps TRBD1 (6 bases). CDR1 and CDR2 from the germline V gene are SGHAT and FQNNGV. The CDR3 loop spans 14 amino acids. The germline V and J ends were trimmed by 1 base and 2 bases, with 9 bases remaining between them. In DNA, the CDR3 is TGTGCCAGCAGCTTAGGAAAGGGGGCCTACGAGCAGTACTTC. Amino acids: CASSLGKGAYEQYF.

This rearrangement joins TRBV3-1 to TRBJ2-7; no definite D call. This CDR3 spans 11 amino acids. Germline CDR1 is LGHDT and CDR2 is YNNKEL (reference sequence). Trimming shortened V by 4 bases and J by 5 bases, and 6 bases separated the two germline ends. The CDR3 reads CASSLHHEQYF. Written as DNA, the CDR3 is TGTGCCAGCAGCCTCCATCACGAGCAGTACTTC.

The rearrangement links TRBV5-1 to TRBJ2-5, with a weak D call TRBD1 (6 bases). The germline CDR1 and CDR2 sequences are SGHRS and YFSETQ. The CDR3 length is 12 residues. V was clipped by 5 bases and J by 3 bases, with 8 bases between them. The CDR3 region has the DNA TGCGCCAGCAGGACAGGAAAAGAGACCCAGTACTTC. This gives the protein CASRTGKETQYF.

With respect to this clonotype: Relative to the germline gene, one junction end is altered; a read error may explain this. The chain is built from TRBV12-3 or TRBV12-4 and TRBJ1-6; the D gene is possibly TRBD1 (6 bases). The CDR3 length is 14 residues. The CDR3 reads CASRLGGAGSPLHF. The CDR3 coding sequence is TGTGCCAGCAGATTAGGGGGGGCCGGTTCACCCCTCCACTTT.

The rearrangement links TRBV4-2 to TRBJ1-2; 7 positions agree with TRBD1. This CDR3 has 16 residues. CDR1 is LGHNA, CDR2 YNFKEQ, per germline. V shed 0 bases and J 3 bases; nucleotides not matched to a gene: 7. CDR3 amino acids: CASSQDRGGGYYGYTF. The CDR3 DNA is TGTGCCAGCAGCCAAGATCGTGGAGGGGGCTACTATGGCTACACCTTC.

The rearrangement links TRBV11-1 to TRBJ2-7; D gene unclear. The CDR3 spans 13 residues. CDR1 is SGHAT, CDR2 FQDESV, per germline (reference sequence). Trimming took off 4 bases at V and 1 base at J, with 8 bases between the two ends. The CDR3 region is CASSYKVSYEQYF. The CDR3 DNA reads as TGTGCCAGCAGCTACAAAGTTTCCTACGAGCAGTACTTC.

The rearrangement joins TRBV29-1 to TRBJ1-2; D uncertain. This CDR3 spans 9 amino acids. Germline CDR1 is SQVTM and CDR2 is ANQGSEA. CDR3 in DNA: TGCAGTACTGATAATGGCTACACCTTC. Protein: CSTDNGYTF.

This chain joins TRBV19 and TRBJ1-1; D is unclear. Germline V CDR1 and CDR2: LNHDA, SQIVND (reference sequence). This CDR3 has 11 amino acids. The V end lost 6 bases, the J end lost 4 bases, and 6 bases lay between the germline ends. DNA of the CDR3: TGTGCCAGTAGACTAAGCACTGAAGCTTTCTTT. This gives the protein CASRLSTEAFF.

The chain carries TRBV7-2 and TRBJ2-3; 9 nucleotides match TRBD2. V was pared by 1 base and J by 1 base, with 6 bases of the junction left unmatched. The CDR3 spans 17 residues. Germline V gene sequence: CDR1 SGHTA, CDR2 FQGNSA. In nucleotides, the CDR3 is TGTGCCAGCAGCTTAGTAAGGCTAGCGGGACGCACAGATACGCAGTATTTT. Protein: CASSLVRLAGRTDTQYF.

This clonotype has a handful of counts. The chain is built from TRBV2 and TRBJ2-7; D gene unclear. V gave up 1 base and J gave up 1 base, with 2 bases separating them. This CDR3 is 12 amino acids long. Germline CDR1 reads SNHLY; CDR2 reads FYNNEI. The chain's CDR3 is CASSEGSYEQYF. CDR3 DNA sequence: TGTGCCAGCAGTGAAGGTTCCTACGAGCAGTACTTC.

The genes are TRBV20-1 and TRBJ2-1, with 7 nucleotides matching TRBD2. Germline CDR1 DFQATT, CDR2 SNEGSKA (reference sequence). The CDR3 is made up of 14 amino acids. The ends lost 6 bases at V and 2 bases at J; junction bases unmatched: 7. The CDR3 here is CSANDGLAYNEQFF. In nucleotides, the CDR3 is TGCAGTGCCAACGACGGACTAGCCTACAATGAGCAGTTCTTC.

The rearrangement links TRBV21-1 to TRBJ2-3; whether TRBD1, the table's D call, matches the DNA was not checked. TRBV21-1 is termed a pseudogene. This CDR3 has 13 residues. The CDR3 loop is CASRGETTDTQYF. The CDR3 DNA is TGTGCCAGCAGAGGGGAAACCACAGATACGCAGTATTTT.

J is TRBJ2-7 and V is TRBV30; D is unclear. V gave up 0 bases and J gave up 3 bases, with 12 bases separating them. This CDR3 contains 14 residues. The germline gives CDR1 GTSNPN, CDR2 SVGIG (reference sequence). The CDR3 region is CAWSVALSHYEQYF. CDR3 nucleotides: TGTGCCTGGAGTGTGGCTCTTTCCCACTACGAGCAGTACTTC.